This T cell receptor (beta chain) appears in the sequencing data of a study of somatic mutations in cytotoxic T cells in rheumatoid arthritis. Across the study: At nearly 100% purity, some V beta antibody-stained T-cell populations were flow-sorted, and these included V beta1+ cells that were sequenced for TCRB.

In the case of this clone: The antigen remains unidentified.

Deletions cut 1 base from V and 2 bases from J, with 9 bases between. Germline values: CDR1 MNHEY, CDR2 SMNVEV (reference sequence). The CDR3 sequence is 14 residues long. Study results and limitations: A rise in CD8+ clonality with age was seen in rheumatoid arthritis patients but not in healthy controls.

TCRdb keeps only in-frame clones here, not all; method: immunoSEQ multiplex PCR. The top ten clones hold 21% of a sample with roughly 18,000 clones, more than 60% of them seen once. This TCR came from a woman aged 60-75 years in good health. Sequenced: CD8+ T cells sorted from blood. The chain uses TRBV27 and TRBJ2-7; TRBD1 is a possible D gene (5 bases). CDR3 in amino acids: CASSLLGVAYEQYF. The CDR3 coding sequence is TGTGCCAGCAGTTTATTAGGGGTCGCCTACGAGCAGTACTTC.